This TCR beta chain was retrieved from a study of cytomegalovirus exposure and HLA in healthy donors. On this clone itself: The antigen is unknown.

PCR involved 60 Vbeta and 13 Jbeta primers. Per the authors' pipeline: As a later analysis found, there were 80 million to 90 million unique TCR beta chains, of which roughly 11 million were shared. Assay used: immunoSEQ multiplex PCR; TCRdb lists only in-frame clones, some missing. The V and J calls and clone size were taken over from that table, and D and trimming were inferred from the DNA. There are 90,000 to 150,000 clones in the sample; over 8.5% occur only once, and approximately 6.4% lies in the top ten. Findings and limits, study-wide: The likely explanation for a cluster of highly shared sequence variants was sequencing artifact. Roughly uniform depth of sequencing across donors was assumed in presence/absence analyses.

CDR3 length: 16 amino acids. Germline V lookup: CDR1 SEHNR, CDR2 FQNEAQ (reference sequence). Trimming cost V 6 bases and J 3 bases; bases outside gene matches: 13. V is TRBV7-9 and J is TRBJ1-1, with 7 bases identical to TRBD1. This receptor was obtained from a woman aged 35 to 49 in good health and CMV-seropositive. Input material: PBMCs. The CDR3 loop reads CASSPSQGRRHTEAFF. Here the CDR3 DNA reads TGTGCCAGCAGTCCTTCACAGGGGCGGAGGCACACTGAAGCTTTCTTT.